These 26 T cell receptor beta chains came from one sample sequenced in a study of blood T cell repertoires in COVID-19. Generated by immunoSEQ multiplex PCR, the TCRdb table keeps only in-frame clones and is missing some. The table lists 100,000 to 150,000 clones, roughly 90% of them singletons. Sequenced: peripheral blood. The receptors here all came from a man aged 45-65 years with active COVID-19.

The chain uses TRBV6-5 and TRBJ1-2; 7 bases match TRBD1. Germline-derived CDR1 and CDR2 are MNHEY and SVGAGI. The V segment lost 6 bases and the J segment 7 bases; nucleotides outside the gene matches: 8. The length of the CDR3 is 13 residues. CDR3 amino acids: CASSNRGQGGYTF. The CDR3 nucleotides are TGTGCCAGCAGCAATAGGGGGCAGGGTGGCTACACCTTC.

This CDR3 reads CASSIVAGGPAGELFF. The CDR3 DNA sequence: TGTGCCAGTAGTATAGTGGCGGGGGGCCCAGCCGGGGAGCTGTTTTTT. V usage is TRBV19 and J usage is TRBJ2-2; TRBD2 aligns across 8 bases. The CDR3 consists of 16 residues. V trimming: 1 base; J trimming: 6 bases; junction bases outside the gene matches: 7. Germline assignment: CDR1 LNHDA and CDR2 SQIVND (reference sequence). Full variable domain (missing parts from reference TRBV19 and TRBJ2-2): DGGITQSPKYLFRKEGQNVTLSCEQNLNHDAMYWYRQDPGQGLRLIYYSQIVNDFQKGDIAEGYSVSREKKESFPLTVTSAQKNPTAFYLCASSIVAGGPAGELFFGEGSRLTVL.

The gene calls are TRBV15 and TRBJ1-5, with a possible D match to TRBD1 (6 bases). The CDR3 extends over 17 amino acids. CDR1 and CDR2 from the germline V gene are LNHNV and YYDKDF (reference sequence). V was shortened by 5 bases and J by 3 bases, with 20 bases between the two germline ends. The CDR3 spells CATSDGVDRIPNQPQHF. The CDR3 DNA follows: TGTGCCACCAGCGATGGGGTCGACAGGATCCCCAATCAGCCCCAGCATTTT.

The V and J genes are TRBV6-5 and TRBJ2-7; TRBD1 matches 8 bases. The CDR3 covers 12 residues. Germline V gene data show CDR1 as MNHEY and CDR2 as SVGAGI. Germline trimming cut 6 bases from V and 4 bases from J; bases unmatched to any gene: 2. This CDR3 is CASSRTGYEQYF. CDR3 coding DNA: TGTGCCAGCAGCCGGACAGGGTACGAGCAGTACTTC.

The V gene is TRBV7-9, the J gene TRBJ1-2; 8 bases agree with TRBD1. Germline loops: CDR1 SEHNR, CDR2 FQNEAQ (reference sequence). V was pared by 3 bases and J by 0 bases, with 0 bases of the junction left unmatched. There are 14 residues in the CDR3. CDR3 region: CASSLDRANYGYTF. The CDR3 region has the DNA TGTGCCAGCAGCTTGGACAGGGCTAACTATGGCTACACCTTC.

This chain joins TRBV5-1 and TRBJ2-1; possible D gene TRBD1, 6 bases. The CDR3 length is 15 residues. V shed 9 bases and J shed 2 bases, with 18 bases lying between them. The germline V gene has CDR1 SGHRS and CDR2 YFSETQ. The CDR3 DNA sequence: TGCGCCACCGCTAGTGGGGGCGACCCCTACAATGAGCAGTTCTTC. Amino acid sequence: CATASGGDPYNEQFF. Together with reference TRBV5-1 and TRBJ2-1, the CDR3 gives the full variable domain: KAGVTQTPRYLIKTRGQQVTLSCSPISGHRSVSWYQQTPGQGLQFLFEYFSETQRNKGNFPGRFSGRQFSNSRSEMNVSTLELGDSALYLCATASGGDPYNEQFFGPGTRLTVL.

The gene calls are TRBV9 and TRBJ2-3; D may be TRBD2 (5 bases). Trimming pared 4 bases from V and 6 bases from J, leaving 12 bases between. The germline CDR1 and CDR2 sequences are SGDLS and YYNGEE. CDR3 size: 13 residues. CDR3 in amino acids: CASSTSGSDTQYF. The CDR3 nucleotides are TGTGCCAGCAGCACTTCGGGGTCGGATACGCAGTATTTT.

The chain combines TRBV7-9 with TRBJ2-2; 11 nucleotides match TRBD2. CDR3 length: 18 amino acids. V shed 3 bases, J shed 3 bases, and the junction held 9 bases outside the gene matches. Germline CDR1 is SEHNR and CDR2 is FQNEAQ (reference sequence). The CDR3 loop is CASSFQLAGALHTGELFF. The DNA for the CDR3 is TGTGCCAGCAGCTTCCAACTAGCGGGGGCCCTTCACACCGGGGAGCTGTTTTTT.

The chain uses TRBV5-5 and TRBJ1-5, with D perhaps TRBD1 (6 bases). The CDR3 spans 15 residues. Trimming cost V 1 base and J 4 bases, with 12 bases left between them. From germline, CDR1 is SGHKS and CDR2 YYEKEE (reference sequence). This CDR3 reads CASSLRLQGNQPQHF. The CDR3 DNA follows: TGTGCCAGCAGCTTGAGGCTACAGGGAAATCAGCCCCAGCATTTT.

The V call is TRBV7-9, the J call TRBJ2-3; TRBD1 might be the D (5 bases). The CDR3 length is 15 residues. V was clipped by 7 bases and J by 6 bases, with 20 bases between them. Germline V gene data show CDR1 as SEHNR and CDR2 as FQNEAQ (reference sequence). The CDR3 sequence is CASKGSGYDLDTQYF. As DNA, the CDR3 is TGTGCCAGCAAGGGTTCAGGGTATGATTTGGATACGCAGTATTTT.

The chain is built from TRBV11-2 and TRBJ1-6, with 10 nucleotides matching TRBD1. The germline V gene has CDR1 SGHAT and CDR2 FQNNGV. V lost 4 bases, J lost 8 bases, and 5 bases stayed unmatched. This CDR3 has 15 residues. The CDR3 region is CASSSTGTGDSPLHF. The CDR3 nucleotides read TGTGCCAGCAGCTCGACCGGGACAGGGGATTCACCCCTCCACTTT.

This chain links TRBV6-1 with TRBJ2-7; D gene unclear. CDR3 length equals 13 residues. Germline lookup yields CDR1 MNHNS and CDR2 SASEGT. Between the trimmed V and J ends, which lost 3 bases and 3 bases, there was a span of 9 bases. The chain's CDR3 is CASSDPLSYEQYV. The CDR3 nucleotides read TGTGCCAGCAGTGACCCACTTAGCTACGAGCAGTACGTC.

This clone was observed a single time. The CDR3 DNA is TGCGCCAGCAGCCAAGATTTTGAGGGGAGGTCGGATAATTCACCCCTCCACTTT. Its protein product is CASSQDFEGRSDNSPLHF. V is TRBV4-1 and J is TRBJ1-6, with D perhaps TRBD1 (5 bases). Germline CDR1 is MGHRA and CDR2 is YSYEKL. This CDR3 is 18 amino acids long. Trimming shortened V by 0 bases and J by 5 bases, and 17 bases separated the two germline ends.

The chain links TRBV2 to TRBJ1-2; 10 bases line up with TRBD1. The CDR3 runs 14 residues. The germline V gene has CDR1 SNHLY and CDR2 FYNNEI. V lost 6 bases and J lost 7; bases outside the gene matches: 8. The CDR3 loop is CASSSDRGQSGYTF. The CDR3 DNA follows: TGTGCCAGCAGCTCTGACAGGGGGCAAAGTGGCTACACCTTC.

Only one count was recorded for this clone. This CDR3 reads CASSTSGLAGYGANVLTF. The CDR3 nucleotides read TGTGCCAGCAGCACATCGGGACTAGCGGGATATGGGGCCAACGTCCTGACTTTC. The chain carries TRBV21-1 and TRBJ2-6; TRBD2, as called in the table, went unchecked against the DNA. TRBV21-1 is a recognized pseudogene. The CDR3 is made up of 18 amino acids.

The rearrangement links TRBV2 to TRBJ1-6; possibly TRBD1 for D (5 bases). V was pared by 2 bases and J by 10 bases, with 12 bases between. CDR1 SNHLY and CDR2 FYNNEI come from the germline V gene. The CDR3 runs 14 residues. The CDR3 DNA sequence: TGTGCCAGCAGTGAAAGGCAGGGAGGCTCACCCCTCCACTTT. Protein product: CASSERQGGSPLHF.

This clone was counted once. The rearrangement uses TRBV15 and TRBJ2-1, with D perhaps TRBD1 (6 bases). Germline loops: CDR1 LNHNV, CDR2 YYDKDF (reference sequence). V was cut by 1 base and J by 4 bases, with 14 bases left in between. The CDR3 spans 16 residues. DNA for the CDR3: TGTGCCACCAGCAGAGGGCCAGGGGAAGGGTACAATGAGCAGTTCTTC. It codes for CATSRGPGEGYNEQFF.

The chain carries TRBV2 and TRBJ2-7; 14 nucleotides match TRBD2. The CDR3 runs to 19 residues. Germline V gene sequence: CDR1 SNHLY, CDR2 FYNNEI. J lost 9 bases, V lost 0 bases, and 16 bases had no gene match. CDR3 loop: CASSEAGTSGSQHQWGQYV. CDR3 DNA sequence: TGTGCCAGCAGTGAAGCTGGGACTAGCGGGAGCCAACACCAGTGGGGGCAGTACGTC.

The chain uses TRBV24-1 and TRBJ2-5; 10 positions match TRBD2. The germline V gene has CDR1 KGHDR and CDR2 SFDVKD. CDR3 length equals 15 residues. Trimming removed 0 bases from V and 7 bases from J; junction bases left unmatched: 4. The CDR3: CATSDLPSGGGTQYF. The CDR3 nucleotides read TGTGCCACCAGTGATTTGCCTAGCGGGGGTGGGACCCAGTACTTC.

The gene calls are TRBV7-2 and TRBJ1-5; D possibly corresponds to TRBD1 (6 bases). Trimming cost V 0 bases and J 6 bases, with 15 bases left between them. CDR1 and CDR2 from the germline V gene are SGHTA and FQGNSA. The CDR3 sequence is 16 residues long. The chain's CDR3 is CASSLAASTGSQPQHF. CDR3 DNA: TGTGCCAGCAGCTTAGCGGCTTCGACAGGAAGTCAGCCCCAGCATTTT.

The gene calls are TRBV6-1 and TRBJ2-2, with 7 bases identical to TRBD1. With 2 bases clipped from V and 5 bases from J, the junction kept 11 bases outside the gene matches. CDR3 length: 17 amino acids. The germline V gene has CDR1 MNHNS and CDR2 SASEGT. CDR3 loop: CASSERVDRVGTGELFF. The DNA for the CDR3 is TGTGCCAGCAGTGAAAGGGTAGACAGGGTTGGTACCGGGGAGCTGTTTTTT.

This chain's CDR3 is CASRPSGRGETQYF. DNA for the CDR3: TGTGCCAGCAGACCCAGCGGGAGGGGAGAGACCCAGTACTTC. The chain is built from TRBV6-5 and TRBJ2-5; 10 positions agree with TRBD2. V gave up 6 bases and J gave up 4 bases; unmatched junction bases: 5. Germline V gene data show CDR1 as MNHEY and CDR2 as SVGAGI. The CDR3 runs 14 residues.

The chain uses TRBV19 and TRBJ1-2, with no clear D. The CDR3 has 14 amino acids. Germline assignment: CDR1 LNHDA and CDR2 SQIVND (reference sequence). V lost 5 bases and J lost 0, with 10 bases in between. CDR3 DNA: TGTGCCAGTAGTCGTGCAGGTACTAACTATGGCTACACCTTC. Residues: CASSRAGTNYGYTF.

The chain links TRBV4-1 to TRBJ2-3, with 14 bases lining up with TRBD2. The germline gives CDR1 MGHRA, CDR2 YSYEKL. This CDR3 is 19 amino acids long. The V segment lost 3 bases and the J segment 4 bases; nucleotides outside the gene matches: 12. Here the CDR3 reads CASSHDRTSGGSGADTQYF. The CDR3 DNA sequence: TGCGCCAGCAGCCATGATAGGACTAGCGGGGGGTCCGGGGCAGATACGCAGTATTTT.

The CDR3 sequence is CASRSGGLAGATSSYNEQFF. The CDR3 DNA reads TGTGCCAGCAGGAGTGGGGGCCTAGCGGGAGCGACGAGCTCCTACAATGAGCAGTTCTTC. The V gene is TRBV4-2, the J gene TRBJ2-1, with 10 positions matching TRBD2. Unmatched junction bases numbered 17, after V lost 6 bases and J lost 0 bases. The CDR3 has 20 amino acids. The germline V gene encodes CDR1 LGHNA and CDR2 YNFKEQ.

The CDR3 DNA sequence: TGTGCCACCAGTGACTCCTCGGGACTAGCGAACAATGAGCAGTTCTTC. It specifies CATSDSSGLANNEQFF. The chain joins TRBV24-1 to TRBJ2-1; 10 bases agree with TRBD2. This CDR3 spans 16 amino acids. Per the germline V gene, CDR1 is KGHDR and CDR2 is SFDVKD. The J segment lost 5 bases and the V segment lost 4 bases, leaving 7 bases of the junction unmatched.